Presented here are 25 T cell receptor beta chains from one specimen sequenced in a study of cytomegalovirus exposure and HLA in healthy donors. It was with 60 Vbeta and 13 Jbeta primers that the PCR ran. The method was immunoSEQ multiplex PCR; TCRdb's version includes in-frame clones alone and lacks a portion of them. The data contain over 200,000 clones, just under 70% of them singletons. Sequencing used PBMCs. These receptors were obtained from a man in his forties in good health and CMV-seropositive.

The chain employs TRBV6-4 and TRBJ2-3; 7 nucleotides match TRBD2. The CDR3 contains 14 residues. V trimming: 6 bases; J trimming: 2 bases; junction bases outside the gene matches: 5. Germline CDR1 reads MRHNA; CDR2 reads SNTAGT. The CDR3 nucleotides read TGTGCCAGCAGATCTAGCGGTCCCACAGATACGCAGTATTTT. This sequence encodes CASRSSGPTDTQYF.

The chain carries TRBV5-1 and TRBJ1-2, with D hard to call. The V end was cut by 0 bases, the J end by 4 bases, with 13 bases between. CDR1 is SGHRS, CDR2 YFSETQ, per germline. The CDR3 is 15 amino acids. This CDR3 reads CASSLDGEWVYGYTF. The CDR3, as DNA: TGCGCCAGCAGCTTGGACGGGGAATGGGTCTATGGCTACACCTTC.

This clone was picked up one time. This chain joins TRBV6-5 and TRBJ1-1; 10 bases line up with TRBD1. Per germline, CDR1 MNHEY and CDR2 SVGAGI. The CDR3 is 16 residues long. V lost 0 bases, J lost 6 bases, and 7 bases stayed unmatched. The DNA of the CDR3 is TGTGCCAGCAGTTACTCGAAGGGACAGGGGTCGGCTGAAGCTTTCTTT. Amino acid sequence: CASSYSKGQGSAEAFF.

This sequence joins TRBV5-1 and TRBJ2-7; 8 bases line up with TRBD1. CDR3 size: 15 residues. CDR1 and CDR2 from the germline V gene are SGHRS and YFSETQ. Trimming at V came to 5 bases and at J to 5 bases, leaving 12 bases not matched to a gene. Here the CDR3 reads CASSSFQGAVDEQYF. The CDR3 DNA is TGCGCCAGCAGTTCCTTCCAGGGGGCGGTAGACGAGCAGTACTTC.

This clone was observed once. The rearrangement uses TRBV6-5 and TRBJ2-1; 13 nucleotides agree with TRBD2. Germline trimming cut 6 bases from V and 10 bases from J; bases unmatched to any gene: 9. Germline values: CDR1 MNHEY, CDR2 SVGAGI. The CDR3 runs to 15 residues. The CDR3: CASSPLAGGPGEQFF. CDR3 nucleotides: TGTGCCAGCAGCCCACTAGCGGGGGGGCCGGGGGAGCAGTTCTTC.

This chain uses TRBV9 with TRBJ1-2; 8 bases map to TRBD1. The CDR3 contains 16 residues. Germline trimming cut 1 base from V and 4 bases from J; bases unmatched to any gene: 9. Germline CDR1 and CDR2: SGDLS and YYNGEE. The CDR3 sequence is CASSVTQGAVGYGYTF. The CDR3 bases are TGTGCCAGCAGCGTAACGCAGGGGGCTGTTGGCTATGGCTACACCTTC.

This CDR3 is CASSLVQGGNEQFF. CDR3 DNA: TGTGCCAGCAGCTTGGTTCAGGGGGGCAATGAGCAGTTCTTC. The chain uses TRBV5-4 and TRBJ2-1, with a weak D call TRBD1 (7 bases). Germline V CDR1 and CDR2: SGHNT, YYREEE (reference sequence). Between the trimmed V and J ends, which lost 0 bases and 6 bases, there was a span of 10 bases. The CDR3 sequence is 14 residues long.

This clone occurred a few times. CDR3 nucleotide sequence: TGTGCCAGCAGCCCTACCAGCGGGGGGGCAACAGATACGCAGTATTTT. This codes for CASSPTSGGATDTQYF. V is TRBV7-2 and J is TRBJ2-3, with 10 bases aligning to TRBD2. With 5 bases clipped from V and 3 bases from J, the junction kept 8 bases outside the gene matches. The CDR3 has 16 amino acids. The germline gives CDR1 SGHTA, CDR2 FQGNSA.

The chain uses TRBV5-1 and TRBJ1-1, with 8 positions matching TRBD1. The CDR3 spans 15 residues. The V gene's germline CDR1 is SGHRS and CDR2 YFSETQ. The V and J ends lost 0 bases and 0 bases, in that order; junction bases with no gene match: 1. Here the CDR3 DNA reads TGCGCCAGCAGCTTGGGGACAGGGATGAACACTGAAGCTTTCTTT. It encodes CASSLGTGMNTEAFF. The whole variable domain, filled in from reference TRBV5-1 and TRBJ1-1, reads KAGVTQTPRYLIKTRGQQVTLSCSPISGHRSVSWYQQTPGQGLQFLFEYFSETQRNKGNFPGRFSGRQFSNSRSEMNVSTLELGDSALYLCASSLGTGMNTEAFFGQGTRLTVV.

This chain joins TRBV5-6 and TRBJ2-1; 12 bases align to TRBD2. Germline CDR1 is SGHDT and CDR2 is YYEEEE. The CDR3 totals 18 residues. Trimming took 1 base from V and 0 from J; bases not matched to a gene: 5. The CDR3 nucleotides read TGTGCCAGCAGCTTGTCTAGCGGGGGGGAAAGCTCCTACAATGAGCAGTTCTTC. Amino acid sequence: CASSLSSGGESSYNEQFF.

The V call is TRBV4-1, the J call TRBJ1-2, with 11 bases matching TRBD1. V shed 4 bases, J shed 1 base, and the junction held 5 bases outside the gene matches. Per germline, CDR1 MGHRA and CDR2 YSYEKL. This CDR3 region has 16 residues. The chain's CDR3 is CASSPTGTGGNYGYTF. Written as DNA, the CDR3 is TGCGCCAGCAGCCCGACAGGGACAGGGGGTAACTATGGCTACACCTTC.

This clone was recorded many times. The rearrangement uses TRBV5-6 and TRBJ1-4; D unresolved. Germline loops: CDR1 SGHDT, CDR2 YYEEEE. Trimming left V 1 base short and J 4 bases short, with 8 bases between. The CDR3 loop spans 14 amino acids. CDR3 coding DNA: TGTGCCAGCAGCTTGCAGTCAGTTAATGAAAAACTGTTTTTT. Its protein is CASSLQSVNEKLFF.

V usage is TRBV2 and J usage is TRBJ2-2; 10 bases are shared with TRBD1. There are 15 residues in the CDR3. After removal of 5 bases from V and 7 bases from J, the junction contained 7 bases not matched to a gene. Germline V gene sequence: CDR1 SNHLY, CDR2 FYNNEI. The CDR3 DNA reads as TGTGCCAGCAGTCCAGACAGGGGGCAAGGCGGGGAGCTGTTTTTT. This gives the protein CASSPDRGQGGELFF. Together with reference TRBV2 and TRBJ2-2, the CDR3 gives the full variable domain: EPEVTQTPSHQVTQMGQEVILRCVPISNHLYFYWYRQILGQKVEFLVSFYNNEISEKSEIFDDQFSVERPDGSNFTLKIRSTKLEDSAMYFCASSPDRGQGGELFFGEGSRLTVL.

This rearrangement joins TRBV5-1 to TRBJ1-1; 9 bases are shared with TRBD1. Germline V lookup: CDR1 SGHRS, CDR2 YFSETQ. V trimming: 5 bases; J trimming: 6 bases; junction bases outside the gene matches: 8. There are 14 residues in the CDR3. The CDR3 coding sequence is TGCGCCAGCAGTACAGGGGGCGCCGTACCTGAAGCTTTCTTT. It codes for CASSTGGAVPEAFF.

This clone was observed a handful of times. The chain uses TRBV5-4 and TRBJ2-1, with 7 bases fitting TRBD2. Losses at the gene ends were 0 bases for V and 7 bases for J; bases not matched to a gene: 7. This CDR3 has 15 amino acids. Germline CDR1 SGHNT, CDR2 YYREEE (reference sequence). CDR3 sequence reads: CASSLERGVGNEQFF. The CDR3 DNA sequence: TGTGCCAGCAGCTTGGAACGGGGGGTCGGGAATGAGCAGTTCTTC. Complete variable domain (other parts from reference TRBV5-4 and TRBJ2-1): ETGVTQSPTHLIKTRGQQVTLRCSSQSGHNTVSWYQQALGQGPQFIFQYYREEENGRGNFPPRFSGLQFPNYSSELNVNALELDDSALYLCASSLERGVGNEQFFGPGTRLTVL.

In this sample, this clone turned up a few times. The chain combines TRBV6-6 with TRBJ1-1; TRBD1 agrees at 7 bases. From germline, CDR1 is MNHNY and CDR2 SVGAGI (reference sequence). This CDR3 spans 14 amino acids. V shed 0 bases, J shed 4 bases, and the junction held 2 bases outside the gene matches. CDR3 bases: TGTGCCAGCAGTTACTCAGCAGGGGGCACTGAAGCTTTCTTT. It specifies CASSYSAGGTEAFF.

This clone was recorded a few times. The chain is built from TRBV4-3 and TRBJ1-1; D gene unclear. Trimming took off 0 bases at V and 5 bases at J, with 16 bases between the two ends. Germline loops: CDR1 LGHNA, CDR2 YSLEER. This CDR3 spans 16 amino acids. The CDR3 nucleotides read TGCGCCAGCAGCCAAGACCACTTGACGGGAGGGACTGAAGCTTTCTTT. This encodes CASSQDHLTGGTEAFF.

The table lists this clone with a few counts. The chain employs TRBV6-1 and TRBJ1-1; tentatively, D is TRBD1 (6 bases). This CDR3 is 15 amino acids long. Trimming left V 6 bases short and J 1 base short, with 15 bases between. Per the germline V gene, CDR1 is MNHNS and CDR2 is SASEGT. CDR3 coding DNA: TGTGCCAGCAGGATTAGGACAGCGTGGAACACTGAAGCTTTCTTT. Protein product: CASRIRTAWNTEAFF.

The chain employs TRBV6-1 and TRBJ2-2, with 9 bases that match TRBD1. CDR1 and CDR2 (germline): MNHNS, SASEGT. The trim removed 4 bases at V and 3 bases at J, leaving 6 bases unmatched. The CDR3 extends over 16 amino acids. In DNA form, the CDR3 reads TGTGCCAGCAGTGGGGGACAGGGAGGATACACCGGGGAGCTGTTTTTT. Protein product: CASSGGQGGYTGELFF.

The chain couples TRBV6-5 to TRBJ2-6; TRBD2 might be the D (5 bases). With 5 bases removed from V and 0 bases from J, the gap between germline ends came to 8 bases. CDR1 and CDR2 from the germline V gene are MNHEY and SVGAGI. The CDR3 spans 15 residues. The CDR3 DNA sequence: TGTGCCAGCAGTAGAGGGAGCTCTGGGGCCAACGTCCTGACTTTC. Its protein is CASSRGSSGANVLTF.

This sequence joins TRBV2 and TRBJ1-1; 9 positions agree with TRBD1. The CDR3 contains 13 residues. Trimming removed 7 bases from V and 4 bases from J; junction bases left unmatched: 4. Germline V gene sequence: CDR1 SNHLY, CDR2 FYNNEI. The CDR3 region is CASTGTGITEAFF. CDR3 DNA: TGTGCCAGCACGGGGACAGGGATCACTGAAGCTTTCTTT.

The chain is built from TRBV6-5 and TRBJ1-3; 8 nucleotides line up with TRBD1. CDR1 and CDR2 from the germline V gene are MNHEY and SVGAGI. The CDR3 has 13 residues. V dropped 8 bases and J dropped 3; count of bases not matched to a gene: 3. The CDR3 sequence is CASSTGVGNTIYF. The DNA of the CDR3 is TGTGCCAGCTCGACAGGGGTTGGAAACACCATATATTTT.

V is TRBV18 and J is TRBJ1-5, with unresolved D. This CDR3 region has 15 residues. Looked up from germline, CDR1 is KGHSH and CDR2 is LQKENI. V was shortened by 3 bases and J by 1 base, with 10 bases between the two germline ends. The CDR3 is CASSPMAGSNQPQHF. Here the CDR3 DNA reads TGTGCCAGCTCACCCATGGCCGGGAGCAATCAGCCCCAGCATTTT.

The rearrangement uses TRBV10-3 and TRBJ1-1; D not certain. Germline values: CDR1 ENHRY, CDR2 SYGVKD. The CDR3 length is 14 residues. Trimming pared 0 bases from V and 0 bases from J, leaving 5 bases between. CDR3 residues: CAISESIMNTEAFF. For the CDR3, the DNA is TGTGCCATCAGTGAGTCAATCATGAACACTGAAGCTTTCTTT.

The genes are TRBV2 and TRBJ1-2; 10 positions match TRBD1. The V segment lost 9 bases and the J segment 6 bases; nucleotides outside the gene matches: 1. The CDR3 length is 11 residues. Looked up from germline, CDR1 is SNHLY and CDR2 is FYNNEI. CDR3 residues: CARDRGNGYTF. CDR3 nucleotide sequence: TGTGCCAGGGACAGGGGGAATGGCTACACCTTC. The whole variable domain, remainder taken from reference TRBV2 and TRBJ1-2, is EPEVTQTPSHQVTQMGQEVILRCVPISNHLYFYWYRQILGQKVEFLVSFYNNEISEKSEIFDDQFSVERPDGSNFTLKIRSTKLEDSAMYFCARDRGNGYTFGSGTRLTVV.